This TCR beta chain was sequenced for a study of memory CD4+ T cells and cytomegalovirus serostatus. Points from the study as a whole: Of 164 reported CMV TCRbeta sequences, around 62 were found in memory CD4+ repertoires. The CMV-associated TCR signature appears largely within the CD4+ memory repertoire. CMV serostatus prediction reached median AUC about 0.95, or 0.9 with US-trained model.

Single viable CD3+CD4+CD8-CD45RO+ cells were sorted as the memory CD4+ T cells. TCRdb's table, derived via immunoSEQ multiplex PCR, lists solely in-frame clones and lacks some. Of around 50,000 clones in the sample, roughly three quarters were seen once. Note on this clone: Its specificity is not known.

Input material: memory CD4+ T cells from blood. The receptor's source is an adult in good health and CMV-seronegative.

CDR3 nucleotides: TGTGCCAGCAGCCCGTTAGGTCCCCAAGAGACCCAGTACTTC. Translated: CASSPLGPQETQYF. The rearrangement joins TRBV4-2 to TRBJ2-5; D remains ambiguous. This CDR3 is 14 amino acids long. Trimming removed 4 bases at V and 1 base at J, with 10 bases between. CDR1 and CDR2 from the germline V gene are LGHNA and YNFKEQ.